This T cell receptor (beta chain) was sequenced in a study of CD8 T cells in Susac syndrome. Reverse transcription of about 0.5 to 1 ug RNA used random hexamers. Amplification of TCR beta CDR3 used immunoSEQ multiplex PCR across 54 Vbeta and 13 Jbeta. Each CDR3 protein is one row after TCRdb ran MiXCR on the immunoSEQ multiplex PCR reads. Of some 120,000 distinct CDR3 sequences listed, over 90% are singletons. Trimming left V 6 bases short and J 5 bases short, with 14 bases between. This CDR3 has 13 residues. Germline assignment: CDR1 MDHEN and CDR2 SYDVKM. In this sample, this clonotype turned up once. The controls were healthy donors who were matched for age and sex. TEMRA cells underwent FACS enrichment and CD8+ and CD4+ T cells underwent negative isolation.

What was sequenced was CD4+ T cells from PBMCs. The receptor's source is a human donor in good health. The V gene is TRBV28, the J gene TRBJ2-7; D gene ambiguous. The CDR3 here is CASSPQQRHEQYF. The CDR3 DNA reads TGTGCCAGCAGCCCCCAACAGCGACACGAGCAGTACTTC.